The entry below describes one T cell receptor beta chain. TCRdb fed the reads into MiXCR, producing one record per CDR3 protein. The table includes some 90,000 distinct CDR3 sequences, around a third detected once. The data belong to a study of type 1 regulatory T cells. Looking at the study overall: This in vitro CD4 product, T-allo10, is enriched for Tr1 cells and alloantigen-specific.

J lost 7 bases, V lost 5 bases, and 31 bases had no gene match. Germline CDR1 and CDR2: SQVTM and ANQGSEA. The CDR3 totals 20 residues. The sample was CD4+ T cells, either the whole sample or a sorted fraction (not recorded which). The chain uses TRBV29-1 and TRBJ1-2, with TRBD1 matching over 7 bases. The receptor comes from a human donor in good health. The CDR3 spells CSVLIVRVTGTAGPRGGYTF. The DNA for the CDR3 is TGCAGCGTTCTTATTGTCCGTGTAACAGGGACAGCGGGGCCTCGGGGTGGCTACACCTTC. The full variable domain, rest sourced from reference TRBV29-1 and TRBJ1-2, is SAVISQKPSRDICQRGTSLTIQCQVDSQVTMMFWYRQQPGQSLTLIATANQGSEATYESGFVIDKFPISRPNLTFSTLTVSNMSPEDSSIYLCSVLIVRVTGTAGPRGGYTFGSGTRLTVV.